This TCR beta chain was found in a study of cytotoxic CD8 clonotypes in ibrutinib-treated CLL. As for the study in general: Outcomes included around 25 partial and 2 complete responses; after median 68 months, roughly 14 stayed remitted and roughly twelve progressed.

Concerning this clone itself: Its target is unknown.

Generated by immunoSEQ multiplex PCR, the TCRdb table keeps only in-frame clones and is missing some. The profile shows nearly 300,000 clones, 76% of them singletons. Trimming took off 1 base at V and 0 bases at J, with 8 bases between the two ends. The germline V gene encodes CDR1 PRHDT and CDR2 FYEKMQ (reference sequence). The CDR3 consists of 15 residues. Study-level results: Baseline levels of clonality went above those of age-matched healthy donors and moved with circulating CD8+ T-cell counts. Under therapy, public clonotypes either contracted or stayed stable, and they were uncommon.

This receptor was obtained from a human donor with chronic lymphocytic leukemia. J is TRBJ2-3 and V is TRBV13, with unresolved D. Sequences were derived from PBMCs, sampled at disease progression, from a patient treated with ibrutinib. The CDR3 DNA follows: TGTGCCAGCAGCTTAGCGGTTACTAGCACAGATACGCAGTATTTT. Translating gives CASSLAVTSTDTQYF.